This TCR beta chain was recovered during a study of blood T cell repertoires in COVID-19. CDR3 size: 15 residues. The germline gives CDR1 MNHEY, CDR2 SMNVEV (reference sequence). Losses at the gene ends were 6 bases for V and 4 bases for J; bases not matched to a gene: 11. Authors' data handling: Reference gene primer amplification gave estimated nucleated cell counts. Only in-frame clones appear in the TCRdb table, and some are missing; sequencing was by immunoSEQ multiplex PCR. V and J calls and clone size are as listed in that table; D and trimming were resolved from the DNA. The sample carries roughly 300,000 clones, 83% recorded once.

This receptor was identified in a woman between 45 and 65 years old who had recovered from COVID-19. The chain joins TRBV27 to TRBJ1-1, with 7 bases that match TRBD1. The specimen sequenced was peripheral blood. CDR3 coding DNA: TGTGCCAGCAGCCAAACGGTAGGGGGCACCACTGAAGCTTTCTTT. Amino acid sequence: CASSQTVGGTTEAFF.